The 32 T cell receptor beta chains presented below share a single source sample, sequenced in a study of cytomegalovirus exposure and HLA in healthy donors. Researchers ran the PCR with 60 Vbeta and 13 Jbeta primers. Produced via immunoSEQ multiplex PCR; TCRdb's table is partial and in-frame only. Of 150,000 to 200,000 clones listed, 81% were seen once; the top ten hold about 1.8%. The sample consisted of PBMCs. Every receptor here comes from a man aged 18 to 30 in good health and CMV-seronegative.

CDR3 sequence: CASSPNGLSGTGSQPQHF. CDR3 coding DNA: TGTGCCAGCTCACCAAATGGATTAAGCGGGACAGGAAGCCAGCCCCAGCATTTT. This chain links TRBV18 with TRBJ1-5; 8 nucleotides agree with TRBD1. The V and J ends lost 2 bases and 7 bases, in that order; junction bases with no gene match: 16. Germline CDR1 is KGHSH and CDR2 is LQKENI. This CDR3 spans 18 amino acids.

The chain is built from TRBV7-8 and TRBJ2-2; D ambiguous. The length of the CDR3 is 17 residues. V lost 1 base to trimming and J lost 2 bases, with 14 bases between them. Germline V gives CDR1 SGHVS, CDR2 FQNEAQ. The CDR3 nucleotides read TGTGCCAGCAGCTTAGTCGTGTCCAGGCCCAACACCGGGGAGCTGTTTTTT. Encoded protein: CASSLVVSRPNTGELFF.

The V and J genes are TRBV6-1 and TRBJ2-3, with 9 bases that match TRBD1. CDR1 is MNHNS, CDR2 SASEGT, per germline. Germline trimming cut 4 bases from V and 6 bases from J; bases unmatched to any gene: 8. This CDR3 is built from 15 residues. The CDR3 reads CASSVWGQGGDTQYF. The CDR3 DNA reads as TGTGCCAGCAGTGTATGGGGACAGGGAGGGGATACGCAGTATTTT.

The chain recombines TRBV25-1 with TRBJ2-3, with 9 positions matching TRBD1. The junction had 2 bases not matched to a gene; V was cut back by 1 base and J by 6 bases. CDR3 length: 14 amino acids. Germline V gives CDR1 MGHDK, CDR2 SYGVNS. The CDR3 reads CASSEWGTGDTQYF. The CDR3, as DNA: TGTGCCAGCAGTGAATGGGGGACAGGGGATACGCAGTATTTT. The whole variable domain, remainder taken from reference TRBV25-1 and TRBJ2-3, is EADIYQTPRYLVIGTGKKITLECSQTMGHDKMYWYQQDPGMELHLIHYSYGVNSTEKGDLSSESTVSRIRTEHFPLTLESARPSHTSQYLCASSEWGTGDTQYFGPGTRLTVL.

A few counts support this clone. The chain couples TRBV15 to TRBJ1-2; D ambiguous. Germline V gives CDR1 LNHNV, CDR2 YYDKDF (reference sequence). This CDR3 contains 12 residues. Trimming took 0 bases from V and 8 from J, leaving 7 bases between them. The CDR3: CATSRDAGGYTF. The CDR3 DNA reads as TGTGCCACCAGCAGAGATGCGGGGGGCTACACCTTC.

The chain recombines TRBV19 with TRBJ2-1; TRBD1 matches at 8 bases. CDR1 LNHDA and CDR2 SQIVND come from the germline V gene (reference sequence). The CDR3 spans 17 residues. Trimming at V came to 7 bases and at J to 7 bases, leaving 18 bases not matched to a gene. The CDR3, as DNA: TGTGCCAGTACCCCCTCCCGAGGAAGACAGGGGAGGAATGAGCAGTTCTTC. Amino acid sequence: CASTPSRGRQGRNEQFF.

The V call is TRBV5-1, the J call TRBJ1-1; D not certain. The CDR3 is 13 residues long. Trimming took off 0 bases at V and 4 bases at J, with 7 bases between the two ends. The germline CDR1 and CDR2 sequences are SGHRS and YFSETQ. The CDR3 loop reads CASSLGRATEAFF. The CDR3 bases are TGCGCCAGCAGCTTGGGGCGGGCCACTGAAGCTTTCTTT.

The V gene is TRBV2, the J gene TRBJ2-1; TRBD2 aligns across 11 bases. J gave up 7 bases and V 6 bases, and 11 bases lay outside the gene matches. This CDR3 is 16 amino acids long. Germline loops: CDR1 SNHLY, CDR2 FYNNEI. The CDR3 sequence: CASSLTSGVGGNEQFF. Written as DNA, the CDR3 is TGTGCCAGCAGCCTGACTAGCGGGGTGGGCGGGAATGAGCAGTTCTTC.

The chain uses TRBV5-1 and TRBJ1-1; no reliable D call. With 6 bases removed from V and 1 base from J, the gap between germline ends came to 13 bases. Germline V lookup: CDR1 SGHRS, CDR2 YFSETQ. The CDR3 spans 14 residues. CDR3 nucleotide sequence: TGCGCCAGCACCCGGGGTGATTGGAACACTGAAGCTTTCTTT. It codes for CASTRGDWNTEAFF. Looking up the rest from reference TRBV5-1 and TRBJ1-1 gives the full variable domain: KAGVTQTPRYLIKTRGQQVTLSCSPISGHRSVSWYQQTPGQGLQFLFEYFSETQRNKGNFPGRFSGRQFSNSRSEMNVSTLELGDSALYLCASTRGDWNTEAFFGQGTRLTVV.

This sequence joins TRBV27 and TRBJ1-5; D call uncertain. V was cut by 2 bases and J by 3 bases, with 14 bases left in between. CDR1 is MNHEY, CDR2 SMNVEV, per germline (reference sequence). The CDR3 loop spans 16 amino acids. The DNA for the CDR3 is TGTGCCAGCAGTTTAACCCCCGTGGCAGTCAATCAGCCCCAGCATTTT. It specifies CASSLTPVAVNQPQHF.

This clone came up a few times. This chain links TRBV19 with TRBJ1-5; weak D call: TRBD1 (6 bases). V lost 7 bases and J 3 bases, leaving 22 bases between the germline ends. The CDR3 has 17 amino acids. The V gene's germline CDR1 is LNHDA and CDR2 SQIVND (reference sequence). The CDR3 DNA reads as TGTGCCAGTACCCCCCAGATGGGGGCAGGTTCCAATCAGCCCCAGCATTTT. Amino acids: CASTPQMGAGSNQPQHF.

Points on this clone: This sample includes further DNA sequences coding for the same CDR3. The rearrangement joins TRBV18 to TRBJ1-4; D might be TRBD1 (5 bases). Per the germline V gene, CDR1 is KGHSH and CDR2 is LQKENI. The CDR3 is 15 residues long. Trimming left V 4 bases short and J 7 bases short, with 16 bases between. For the CDR3, the DNA is TGTGCCAGCTCACAGGGGCAGGGTGAGGCTGAAAAACTGTTTTTT. This encodes CASSQGQGEAEKLFF. Together with reference TRBV18 and TRBJ1-4, the CDR3 gives the full variable domain: NAGVMQNPRHLVRRRGQEARLRCSPMKGHSHVYWYRQLPEEGLKFMVYLQKENIIDESGMPKERFSAEFPKEGPSILRIQQVVRGDSAAYFCASSQGQGEAEKLFFGSGTQLSVL.

This clone was recorded only once. The chain couples TRBV2 to TRBJ2-5, with D maybe TRBD2 (5 bases). CDR3 size: 14 residues. V was shortened by 8 bases and J by 3 bases, with 16 bases between the two germline ends. CDR1 and CDR2 (germline): SNHLY, FYNNEI. CDR3 in DNA: TGTGCCAGCGCTCTTACGAACGGGGAAGAGACCCAGTACTTC. Amino acids: CASALTNGEETQYF.

This chain joins TRBV18 and TRBJ2-6; 9 bases map to TRBD1. The germline gives CDR1 KGHSH, CDR2 LQKENI. CDR3 length: 17 residues. The junction had 5 bases not matched to a gene; V was cut back by 4 bases and J by 1 base. The CDR3, as DNA: TGTGCCAGCTCACTCTCCGGGACAGGGTCTGGGGCCAACGTCCTGACTTTC. Amino acid sequence: CASSLSGTGSGANVLTF.

The V gene is TRBV10-1, the J gene TRBJ1-2; D perhaps matches TRBD1 (5 bases). The V gene's germline CDR1 is WNHNN and CDR2 SYGVQD (reference sequence). V was shortened by 1 base and J by 3 bases, with 6 bases between the two germline ends. The CDR3 covers 13 residues. CDR3 DNA: TGCGCCAGCAGTGAGTGGGGCGACTATGGCTACACCTTC. Amino acids: CASSEWGDYGYTF.

V is TRBV7-8 and J is TRBJ1-5; D is possibly TRBD1 (5 bases). CDR1 is SGHVS and CDR2 is FQNEAQ in the germline V gene. Trimming shortened V by 7 bases and J by 3 bases, and 19 bases separated the two germline ends. The CDR3 consists of 16 residues. Written as DNA, the CDR3 is TGTGCCAGCACCGAGAGGAGGGTCAGGGACAATCAGCCCCAGCATTTT. Translated, it gives CASTERRVRDNQPQHF.

This clone was detected once. J is TRBJ2-3 and V is TRBV29-1; weak D call: TRBD1 (5 bases). The germline CDR1 and CDR2 sequences are SQVTM and ANQGSEA. This CDR3 is built from 14 residues. V lost 6 bases and J 1 base, leaving 14 bases between the germline ends. The CDR3 is CSVSGNGGTDTQYF. The CDR3 region has the DNA TGCAGCGTGTCAGGGAATGGGGGCACAGATACGCAGTATTTT.

The V and J genes are TRBV4-3 and TRBJ2-7, with D possibly TRBD2 on 6 matching bases. The length of the CDR3 is 14 residues. Trimming cost V 6 bases and J 3 bases, with 15 bases left between them. The germline gives CDR1 LGHNA, CDR2 YSLEER. The DNA of the CDR3 is TGCGCCAGCAGACCTGCGGGATCTCACTACGAGCAGTACTTC. Its translation: CASRPAGSHYEQYF.

This chain connects TRBV7-9 to TRBJ1-3; no definite D call. This CDR3 comprises 16 residues. V lost 5 bases and J lost 2, with 16 bases in between. Germline V gene data show CDR1 as SEHNR and CDR2 as FQNEAQ (reference sequence). The DNA of the CDR3 is TGTGCCAGCAGCGACGACCGAGGTCCAGCTGGAAACACCATATATTTT. Its protein product is CASSDDRGPAGNTIYF.

CDR3 in DNA: TGTGCCAGCAAGAGGCTGTCTAGCGTCACCTACGAGCAGTACTTC. Its translation is CASKRLSSVTYEQYF. The rearrangement uses TRBV28 and TRBJ2-7; tentatively, D is TRBD2 (6 bases). CDR3 length equals 15 residues. V shed 7 bases and J shed 2 bases, with 18 bases lying between them. Germline CDR1 MDHEN, CDR2 SYDVKM.

The rearrangement links TRBV4-3 to TRBJ1-5; D is perhaps TRBD1 (5 bases). The length of the CDR3 is 13 residues. V was clipped by 1 base and J by 7 bases, with 8 bases between them. The germline V gene encodes CDR1 LGHNA and CDR2 YSLEER. The CDR3 nucleotides read TGCGCCAGCAGCCAAGGTCAGGGCCAGCCCCAGCATTTT. Translated: CASSQGQGQPQHF.

The V call is TRBV5-1, the J call TRBJ2-3; D is ambiguous. V was cut by 3 bases and J by 2 bases, with 7 bases left in between. CDR3 size: 13 residues. Germline CDR1 SGHRS, CDR2 YFSETQ. In DNA form, the CDR3 reads TGCGCCAGCAGCTCGTCTTCCACAGATACGCAGTATTTT. The encoded protein is CASSSSSTDTQYF.

V and J are TRBV5-4 and TRBJ2-1, with TRBD2 as a possible D gene (5 bases). CDR1 and CDR2 (germline): SGHNT, YYREEE (reference sequence). Trimming left V 1 base short and J 1 base short, with 9 bases between. The CDR3 is made up of 15 amino acids. CDR3 sequence (DNA): TGTGCCAGCAGCTTGACTAGTCTATCCTACAATGAGCAGTTCTTC. This sequence encodes CASSLTSLSYNEQFF.

This chain links TRBV6-1 with TRBJ2-7; TRBD1 matches 10 bases. V lost 9 bases, J lost 3 bases, and 8 bases stayed unmatched. The CDR3 spans 14 residues. The V gene's germline CDR1 is MNHNS and CDR2 SASEGT. CDR3: CASTPGQGFYEQYF. The CDR3, as DNA: TGTGCCAGTACACCGGGACAGGGGTTCTACGAGCAGTACTTC.

The CDR3 is CAATVQGGTGELFF. The CDR3 DNA reads TGTGCCGCCACGGTGCAGGGGGGCACCGGGGAGCTGTTTTTT. The chain has TRBV19 and TRBJ2-2; tentatively, D is TRBD1 (7 bases). V dropped 11 bases and J dropped 4 bases, with 17 bases sitting between them. Germline V lookup: CDR1 LNHDA, CDR2 SQIVND (reference sequence). This CDR3 has 14 amino acids.

V gene TRBV2 combines with J gene TRBJ1-2, with 7 bases aligning to TRBD1. Trimming at V came to 6 bases and at J to 2 bases, leaving 3 bases not matched to a gene. Germline V gives CDR1 SNHLY, CDR2 FYNNEI. The CDR3 has 13 residues. The CDR3, as DNA: TGTGCCAGCAGAGGACAGGTCAACTATGGCTACACCTTC. Its translation: CASRGQVNYGYTF.

The chain joins TRBV11-2 to TRBJ1-3; D is perhaps TRBD1 (5 bases). The CDR3 length is 15 residues. Deletions cut 5 bases from V and 2 bases from J, with 13 bases between. Germline V lookup: CDR1 SGHAT, CDR2 FQNNGV. This CDR3 reads CASSVDRMTGNTIYF. CDR3 coding DNA: TGTGCCAGCAGCGTCGACAGAATGACTGGAAACACCATATATTTT. The full variable domain, completed using reference TRBV11-2 and TRBJ1-3, is EAGVAQSPRYKIIEKRQSVAFWCNPISGHATLYWYQQILGQGPKLLIQFQNNGVVDDSQLPKDRFSAERLKGVDSTLKIQPAKLEDSAVYLCASSVDRMTGNTIYFGEGSWLTVV.

This clone was picked up one time. V is TRBV7-9 and J is TRBJ2-5; 8 nucleotides agree with TRBD1. Germline loops: CDR1 SEHNR, CDR2 FQNEAQ (reference sequence). The CDR3 length is 13 residues. J lost 5 bases, V lost 7 bases, and 6 bases had no gene match. Written as DNA, the CDR3 is TGTGCCAGCAACAGGGGGTCAGCGGAGACCCAGTACTTC. Its translation: CASNRGSAETQYF.

The chain links TRBV6-5 to TRBJ1-2; 8 nucleotides agree with TRBD1. J lost 4 bases, V lost 6 bases, and 7 bases had no gene match. The CDR3 has 14 residues. Germline loops: CDR1 MNHEY, CDR2 SVGAGI. CDR3 nucleotides: TGTGCCAGCAGACGGGGACAGGCCCGCTATGGCTACACCTTC. It encodes CASRRGQARYGYTF.

V gene TRBV23-1 combines with J gene TRBJ2-1, with TRBD2 matching 7 bases. TRBV23-1 is treated as an ORF (open reading frame) with a function not yet certain. J was trimmed by 5 bases and V by 10 bases; bases with no gene match: 8. The CDR3 is 13 amino acids. Here the CDR3 DNA reads TGCGCCACCACGGGAGGTAGGGACAATGAGCAGTTCTTC. Translated, it gives CATTGGRDNEQFF.

The V gene is TRBV6-1, the J gene TRBJ2-1; D is unresolved. Germline CDR1 reads MNHNS; CDR2 reads SASEGT. CDR3 length: 12 amino acids. Trimming shortened V by 7 bases and J by 4 bases, and 8 bases separated the two germline ends. This CDR3 is CASISVYNEQFF. CDR3 bases: TGTGCCAGCATCTCAGTTTACAATGAGCAGTTCTTC.

This clone was counted a few times. The CDR3 region is CASSRDRGYNEQFF. CDR3 DNA sequence: TGTGCCAGCAGCCGGGACAGGGGCTACAATGAGCAGTTCTTC. The V call is TRBV7-2, the J call TRBJ2-1; 10 nucleotides agree with TRBD1. The CDR3 has 14 amino acids. V shed 5 bases and J 3 bases; nucleotides not matched to a gene: 1. From germline, CDR1 is SGHTA and CDR2 FQGNSA.